The entry below gives a single TCR beta chain sequence along with its context. The antigen is undetermined. Every patient was affected by relapse after autologous stem cell transplantation, while exposure to brentuximab vedotin was not uniform. The data were produced by immunoSEQ multiplex PCR, yet TCRdb's version contains in-frame clones alone and is incomplete. The data contain about 21,000 clones, about 63% of them singletons. The sample is drawn from a study of PD-1 blockade in classical Hodgkin lymphoma. Regarding the study as a whole: Newly diagnosed patients had diversity similar to the baseline diversity of complete responders. Patients starting nivolumab less than 1 year after ASCT had lower diversity and were excluded from later analyses.

V was clipped by 0 bases and J by 3 bases, with 8 bases between them. The CDR3 sequence is 14 residues long. Germline V gene lookup returns CDR1 GTSNPN and CDR2 SVGIG (reference sequence). This chain uses TRBV30 with TRBJ1-4, with D possibly matching TRBD1 (5 bases). The receptor's source is a human donor with classical Hodgkin lymphoma. The sample here was peripheral blood mononuclear cells (PBMCs), taken at baseline. Here the CDR3 DNA reads TGTGCCTGGAGTGTATGGACATCTAATGAAAAACTGTTTTTT. As protein: CAWSVWTSNEKLFF.